This T cell receptor (beta chain) was identified during a study of blood T cell repertoires in COVID-19. For the study at large: The United States, Italy and Spain were the sources of the acute and convalescent COVID-19 samples.

How the authors handled the data: The assay estimated nucleated cells by amplifying reference gene primers. Generated by immunoSEQ multiplex PCR, the TCRdb table keeps only in-frame clones and is missing some. That table supplies the V and J calls and clone size; D and trimming were determined from the DNA. The repertoire holds 25,000 to 35,000 clones, with roughly 88% as singletons. Germline CDR1 is MNHEY and CDR2 is SMNVEV (reference sequence). The CDR3 loop spans 13 amino acids. Trimming took off 1 base at V and 8 bases at J, with 11 bases between the two ends. The specimen sequenced was peripheral blood. This chain connects TRBV27 to TRBJ1-2, with D possibly matching TRBD1 (5 bases). This receptor was taken from a human donor in a cohort sampled during active COVID-19. The CDR3: CASSLYQGRGYTF. CDR3 coding DNA: TGTGCCAGCAGTTTATACCAGGGTCGCGGCTACACCTTC.